This TCR beta chain came from a study of blood T cell repertoires in COVID-19. Study-wide context: PBMCs, B-cell-depleted T cells, or T cells were the source of the cDNA or gDNA that made up the material.

CDR1 is MNHEY, CDR2 SMNVEV, per germline (reference sequence). The CDR3 totals 17 residues. The V segment lost 2 bases and the J segment 4 bases; nucleotides outside the gene matches: 8. This table comes from immunoSEQ multiplex PCR, and its TCRdb copy is limited to in-frame clones, with some not included. The repertoire holds over 50,000 clones, with around 87% as singletons. The chain employs TRBV27 and TRBJ2-1; TRBD2 matches at 10 bases. Sample: peripheral blood. The TCR sequence derives from a man aged 55 to 70 with acute or convalescent COVID-19. CDR3 region: CASSLVSTSGEYNEQFF. The CDR3, as DNA: TGTGCCAGCAGTTTAGTCTCTACTAGCGGGGAGTACAATGAGCAGTTCTTC.